These 20 T cell receptor beta chains originate from one sample sequenced in a study of blood T cell repertoires in COVID-19. Generated by immunoSEQ multiplex PCR, the TCRdb table keeps only in-frame clones and is missing some. The data contain about 150,000 clones, roughly four fifths of them seen just once; the ten biggest clones take up around 1.7%. The specimen sequenced was peripheral blood. All receptors derive from an elderly man with acute or convalescent COVID-19.

This chain joins TRBV5-1 and TRBJ1-4; 7 bases agree with TRBD1. CDR1 and CDR2 from the germline V gene are SGHRS and YFSETQ. The CDR3 contains 14 residues. V lost 7 bases to trimming and J lost 4 bases; unmatched junction nucleotides: 7. The CDR3 loop reads CASRRQGHNEKLFF. Here the CDR3 DNA reads TGCGCCAGCCGCCGACAGGGCCATAATGAAAAACTGTTTTTT. The entire variable domain, with the rest obtained from reference TRBV5-1 and TRBJ1-4, is as follows: KAGVTQTPRYLIKTRGQQVTLSCSPISGHRSVSWYQQTPGQGLQFLFEYFSETQRNKGNFPGRFSGRQFSNSRSEMNVSTLELGDSALYLCASRRQGHNEKLFFGSGTQLSVL.

CDR3 protein: CASSIDANYGYTF. DNA of the CDR3: TGTGCCAGTAGTATAGACGCGAACTATGGCTACACCTTC. This chain uses TRBV19 with TRBJ1-2, with unresolved D. Trimming cost V 0 bases and J 2 bases, with 4 bases left between them. CDR1 LNHDA and CDR2 SQIVND come from the germline V gene (reference sequence). This CDR3 is 13 amino acids long. Using reference TRBV19 and TRBJ1-2 for the parts outside the CDR3, the full variable domain is DGGITQSPKYLFRKEGQNVTLSCEQNLNHDAMYWYRQDPGQGLRLIYYSQIVNDFQKGDIAEGYSVSREKKESFPLTVTSAQKNPTAFYLCASSIDANYGYTFGSGTRLTVV.

The rearrangement joins TRBV11-2 to TRBJ2-2; 9 bases are a match to TRBD2. After removal of 1 base from V and 5 bases from J, the junction contained 5 bases not matched to a gene. Germline loops: CDR1 SGHAT, CDR2 FQNNGV. The CDR3 runs 16 residues. CDR3 coding DNA: TGTGCCAGCAGCTTAGTTGCGGGGGGGTCGACCGGGGAGCTGTTTTTT. Translation gives CASSLVAGGSTGELFF.

This clone was seen a handful of times. The chain employs TRBV20-1 and TRBJ1-4, with 7 nucleotides matching TRBD1. V was clipped by 3 bases and J by 7 bases; unmatched bases: 17. The CDR3 is 17 residues long. Germline V gene sequence: CDR1 DFQATT, CDR2 SNEGSKA (reference sequence). The CDR3 DNA follows: TGCAGTGCTAGTCCTCCGGGACAGACTAATAGGGCTGAAAAACTGTTTTTT. Encoded protein: CSASPPGQTNRAEKLFF.

This rearrangement joins TRBV5-6 to TRBJ1-5; D ambiguous. The germline V gene encodes CDR1 SGHDT and CDR2 YYEEEE. Deletions cut 2 bases from V and 0 bases from J, with 3 bases between. The CDR3 runs to 13 residues. CDR3 coding DNA: TGTGCCAGCAGCTTTCGTAGCAATCAGCCCCAGCATTTT. It encodes CASSFRSNQPQHF.

As to this clone: Other DNA sequences from this sample encode an identical CDR3 as well. CDR3 DNA: TGTGCCAGCAGTTTAAGGGGAAGTGGCTACACCTTC. It is translated as CASSLRGSGYTF. The chain couples TRBV27 to TRBJ1-2, with a possible D match to TRBD1 (5 bases). This CDR3 is 12 amino acids long. The germline V gene encodes CDR1 MNHEY and CDR2 SMNVEV (reference sequence). V lost 2 bases, J lost 7 bases, and 8 bases lay in between.

This clone was picked up a small number of times. The V and J genes are TRBV7-2 and TRBJ2-1; TRBD2 agrees at 9 bases. Looked up from germline, CDR1 is SGHTA and CDR2 is FQGNSA. The CDR3 sequence is 14 residues long. Losses at the gene ends were 6 bases for V and 4 bases for J; bases not matched to a gene: 4. The CDR3 loop is CASRRGGTYNEQFF. The CDR3 coding sequence is TGTGCCAGCAGGCGGGGGGGGACGTACAATGAGCAGTTCTTC.

This chain joins TRBV11-2 and TRBJ2-3; possible D gene TRBD2, 5 bases. This CDR3 is 18 amino acids long. V lost 0 bases and J 2 bases, leaving 18 bases between the germline ends. The V gene's germline CDR1 is SGHAT and CDR2 FQNNGV. This chain's CDR3 is CASSLDFKRNLPTDTQYF. CDR3 in DNA: TGTGCCAGCAGCTTAGACTTTAAGCGGAATCTACCCACAGATACGCAGTATTTT.

V and J are TRBV6-5 and TRBJ1-2; maybe TRBD1 (6 bases). Trimming pared 5 bases from V and 5 bases from J, leaving 15 bases between. Germline V gene sequence: CDR1 MNHEY, CDR2 SVGAGI. The CDR3 covers 14 residues. DNA for the CDR3: TGTGCCAGCAGTACTAACGACAGGTTGTATGGCTACACCTTC. It is translated as CASSTNDRLYGYTF.

This chain links TRBV6-5 with TRBJ1-5, with TRBD1 identical over 10 bases. The V gene's germline CDR1 is MNHEY and CDR2 SVGAGI. The CDR3 runs to 15 residues. V gave up 6 bases and J gave up 6 bases; unmatched junction bases: 8. Here the CDR3 reads CASRLTGGEGQPQHF. CDR3 nucleotide sequence: TGTGCCAGCAGATTGACAGGGGGCGAGGGTCAGCCCCAGCATTTT.

This rearrangement joins TRBV6-5 to TRBJ2-7; unclear D gene. The CDR3 loop spans 13 amino acids. Germline CDR1 MNHEY, CDR2 SVGAGI. V lost 5 bases and J 2 bases, leaving 10 bases between the germline ends. CDR3 in DNA: TGTGCCAGCAGTAAGACACCGACCTACGAGCAGTACTTC. Its translation is CASSKTPTYEQYF.

The chain uses TRBV19 and TRBJ1-3; the match to TRBD1 covers 9 bases. From germline, CDR1 is LNHDA and CDR2 SQIVND (reference sequence). The CDR3 is 14 residues long. V lost 7 bases to trimming and J lost 7 bases; unmatched junction nucleotides: 8. Written as DNA, the CDR3 is TGTGCCAGTACGGAGGGACAGGGTGTGAACACCATATATTTT. Translation gives CASTEGQGVNTIYF.

The chain joins TRBV6-4 to TRBJ2-2; 8 nucleotides line up with TRBD1. V lost 6 bases and J lost 1; bases outside the gene matches: 13. Germline CDR1 and CDR2: MRHNA and SNTAGT. CDR3 length: 18 amino acids. CDR3 in DNA: TGTGCCAGCAGCGAGACAGGACAGGGCAGTTGGAACACCGGGGAGCTGTTTTTT. Residues: CASSETGQGSWNTGELFF.

The chain uses TRBV9 and TRBJ2-7, with 7 nucleotides matching TRBD2. The CDR3 consists of 17 residues. CDR1 and CDR2 from the germline V gene are SGDLS and YYNGEE. J was trimmed by 4 bases and V by 4 bases; bases with no gene match: 17. As DNA, the CDR3 is TGTGCCAGCAGCCCATCGTCTAAGCGGGGACTGATATACGAGCAGTACTTC. It codes for CASSPSSKRGLIYEQYF. Full variable domain (missing parts from reference TRBV9 and TRBJ2-7): DSGVTQTPKHLITATGQRVTLRCSPRSGDLSVYWYQQSLDQGLQFLIQYYNGEERAKGNILERFSAQQFPDLHSELNLSSLELGDSALYFCASSPSSKRGLIYEQYFGPGTRLTVT.

The J gene is TRBJ2-1, the V gene TRBV5-4; D is unresolved. This CDR3 has 13 residues. The V end lost 0 bases, the J end lost 8 bases, and 9 bases lay between the germline ends. Germline CDR1 SGHNT, CDR2 YYREEE (reference sequence). DNA for the CDR3: TGTGCCAGCAGCTTGGCCTTAACTTATGAGCAGTTCTTC. Its protein is CASSLALTYEQFF.

The chain links TRBV5-1 to TRBJ1-2, with D hard to call. The germline V gene has CDR1 SGHRS and CDR2 YFSETQ. This CDR3 region has 15 residues. Trimming took off 7 bases at V and 0 bases at J, with 16 bases between the two ends. CDR3 in DNA: TGCGCCAGCGGATCGGGTCCGTTAGCTAACTATGGCTACACCTTC. It is translated as CASGSGPLANYGYTF.

This clone was seen a few times. CDR3 sequence: CASSVTGGSNQPQHF. The CDR3 DNA sequence: TGTGCCAGCAGCGTTACAGGGGGTAGCAATCAGCCCCAGCATTTT. The chain links TRBV7-8 to TRBJ1-5, with 8 positions matching TRBD1. Looked up from germline, CDR1 is SGHVS and CDR2 is FQNEAQ. V lost 5 bases to trimming and J lost 0 bases; unmatched junction nucleotides: 3. CDR3 length: 15 residues.

The chain joins TRBV6-4 to TRBJ2-1, with 8 bases identical to TRBD1. There are 16 residues in the CDR3. Trimming cost V 5 bases and J 7 bases; bases outside gene matches: 13. Germline V lookup: CDR1 MRHNA, CDR2 SNTAGT. The CDR3 DNA sequence: TGTGCCAGCAGTCCGGACCCAGGGGGCGCAGGGAATGAGCAGTTCTTC. Translating it yields CASSPDPGGAGNEQFF.

J is TRBJ2-5 and V is TRBV15; no clear D gene. Germline values: CDR1 LNHNV, CDR2 YYDKDF (reference sequence). Trimming took off 3 bases at V and 5 bases at J, with 7 bases between the two ends. The CDR3 is made up of 12 amino acids. This chain's CDR3 is CATSSSMETQYF. CDR3 coding DNA: TGTGCCACCAGCAGTTCAATGGAGACCCAGTACTTC.

The chain links TRBV9 to TRBJ2-2; tentative D call: TRBD1 (7 bases). V lost 0 bases to trimming and J lost 3 bases, with 12 bases between them. Germline CDR1 and CDR2: SGDLS and YYNGEE. The length of the CDR3 is 16 residues. The CDR3 is CASSVAPGGYTGELFF. For the CDR3, the DNA is TGTGCCAGCAGCGTAGCTCCAGGGGGGTACACCGGGGAGCTGTTTTTT.